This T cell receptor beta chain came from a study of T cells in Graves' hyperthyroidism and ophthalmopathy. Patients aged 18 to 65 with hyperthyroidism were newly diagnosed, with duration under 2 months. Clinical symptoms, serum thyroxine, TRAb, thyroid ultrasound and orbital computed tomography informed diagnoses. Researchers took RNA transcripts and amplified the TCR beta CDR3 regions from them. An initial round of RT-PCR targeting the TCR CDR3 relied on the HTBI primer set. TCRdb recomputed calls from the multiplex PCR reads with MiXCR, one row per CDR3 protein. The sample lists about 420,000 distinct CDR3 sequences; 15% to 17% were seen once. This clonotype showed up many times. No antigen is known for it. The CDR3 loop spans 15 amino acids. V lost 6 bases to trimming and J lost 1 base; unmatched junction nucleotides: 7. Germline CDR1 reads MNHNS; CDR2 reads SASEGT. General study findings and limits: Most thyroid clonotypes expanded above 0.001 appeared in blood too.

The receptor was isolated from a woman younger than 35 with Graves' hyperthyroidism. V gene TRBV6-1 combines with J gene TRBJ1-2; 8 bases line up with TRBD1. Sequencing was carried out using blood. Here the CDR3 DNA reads TGTGCCAGCAGCCCCGGGACAGGTGGTAACTATGGCTACACCTTC. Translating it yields CASSPGTGGNYGYTF.